The following is a T cell receptor (beta chain) sequence with its context. Participants were aged about 18 to 89 years from 20 to 30 US areas. Two negative PCRs, clearance, or symptom resolution characterized the recovered Cohort 3 donors. This specimen comes from a study of blood T cell repertoires in COVID-19. Across the study: Sources were T cells, B-cell-depleted T cells, or PBMCs; the material itself was cDNA or gDNA.

Trimming took 8 bases from V and 5 from J; bases not matched to a gene: 8. CDR1 is MDHEN and CDR2 is SYDVKM in the germline V gene. The CDR3 is made up of 13 amino acids. The data were produced by immunoSEQ multiplex PCR, yet TCRdb's version contains in-frame clones alone and is incomplete. The data contain 310,000 or so clones, approximately 91% of them singletons. This chain joins TRBV28 and TRBJ2-5, with 7 bases aligning to TRBD1. Sequencing input: PBMCs or T cells enriched from blood (not recorded which). The origin of this receptor is a woman in her thirties or forties who had recovered from COVID-19. The CDR3 spells CASLQGGAETQYF. CDR3 bases: TGTGCCAGCCTGCAAGGGGGCGCCGAGACCCAGTACTTC.